A single sample gave rise to the 27 T cell receptor beta chains below, sequenced in a study of blood T cell repertoires in COVID-19. Some clones are missing from TCRdb's copy, which holds only in-frame ones; the method was immunoSEQ multiplex PCR. The data show about 440,000 clones, 70% to 90% seen once. Sequencing input: PBMCs or T cells enriched from blood (not recorded which). The receptors were gathered from a woman in her late teens or twenties with acute COVID-19.

This rearrangement joins TRBV19 to TRBJ1-2; tentative D call: TRBD1 (6 bases). The V end was cut by 7 bases, the J end by 4 bases, with 16 bases between. Germline V CDR1 and CDR2: LNHDA, SQIVND (reference sequence). The CDR3 sequence is 14 residues long. CDR3 residues: CASNNLARGYGYTF. In nucleotides, the CDR3 is TGTGCCAGTAACAATCTAGCCAGGGGCTATGGCTACACCTTC. Supplemented by reference TRBV19 and TRBJ1-2, the full variable domain reads DGGITQSPKYLFRKEGQNVTLSCEQNLNHDAMYWYRQDPGQGLRLIYYSQIVNDFQKGDIAEGYSVSREKKESFPLTVTSAQKNPTAFYLCASNNLARGYGYTFGSGTRLTVV.

V and J are TRBV9 and TRBJ2-3, with TRBD2 matching over 10 bases. In germline, CDR1 is SGDLS, CDR2 YYNGEE. V dropped 3 bases and J dropped 2; count of bases not matched to a gene: 3. The CDR3 loop spans 15 amino acids. CDR3: CASSALAGDTDTQYF. CDR3 sequence (DNA): TGTGCCAGCAGCGCCCTAGCGGGAGACACAGATACGCAGTATTTT.

V and J are TRBV4-1 and TRBJ1-4; maybe TRBD1 (6 bases). The CDR3 is 14 amino acids. Germline CDR1 MGHRA, CDR2 YSYEKL. V shed 1 base and J shed 6 bases, with 9 bases lying between them. CDR3 coding DNA: TGCGCCAGCAGCCAAGGGACAGCTTATGAAAAACTGTTTTTT. Protein sequence: CASSQGTAYEKLFF.

The sample holds one count of this clone. The chain joins TRBV15 to TRBJ1-6, with unresolved D. CDR3 length: 12 residues. Germline V CDR1 and CDR2: LNHNV, YYDKDF (reference sequence). The germline V and J ends were trimmed by 6 bases and 7 bases, with 7 bases remaining between them. CDR3 bases: TGTGCCACCAGTAACTCAAATTCACCCCTCCACTTT. This translates into CATSNSNSPLHF.

The V call is TRBV2, the J call TRBJ2-7, with 8 bases lining up with TRBD1. Germline loops: CDR1 SNHLY, CDR2 FYNNEI. With V trimmed by 3 bases and J by 4 bases, 11 bases remained unmatched. The CDR3 is 16 amino acids. CDR3 coding DNA: TGTGCCAGCAGTGAGGGACCGGGACAGGCGGAGTACGAGCAGTACTTC. Translated, it gives CASSEGPGQAEYEQYF.

This sequence joins TRBV4-1 and TRBJ2-7; perhaps TRBD2 as D (5 bases). The CDR3 consists of 14 residues. Germline CDR1 reads MGHRA; CDR2 reads YSYEKL. Deletions cut 5 bases from V and 4 bases from J, with 15 bases between. CDR3 protein: CASSNRAGMYEQYF. The CDR3 DNA is TGCGCCAGCAGCAACCGGGCCGGGATGTACGAGCAGTACTTC.

The genes are TRBV29-1 and TRBJ1-2; D is unresolved. CDR1 and CDR2 (germline): SQVTM, ANQGSEA. Trimming pared 4 bases from V and 1 base from J, leaving 7 bases between. The CDR3 runs to 12 residues. CDR3 sequence (DNA): TGCAGCGTTGGAGGGATTAACTATGGCTACACCTTC. Its translation: CSVGGINYGYTF.

J is TRBJ2-1 and V is TRBV12-3 or TRBV12-4, with D possibly matching TRBD1 (6 bases). The CDR3 length is 13 residues. With 4 bases removed from V and 6 bases from J, the gap between germline ends came to 10 bases. CDR3 sequence (DNA): TGTGCCAGCAGTTACCAGGGGCCCAATGAGCAGTTCTTC. Protein sequence: CASSYQGPNEQFF.

The chain combines TRBV5-4 with TRBJ1-5, with D possibly matching TRBD1 (6 bases). V was cut by 4 bases and J by 5 bases, with 10 bases left in between. The germline V gene encodes CDR1 SGHNT and CDR2 YYREEE (reference sequence). CDR3 length equals 13 residues. Here the CDR3 DNA reads TGTGCCAGCAGCGCAGGGGTCGATCAGCCCCAGCATTTT. It encodes CASSAGVDQPQHF.

The rearrangement uses TRBV27 and TRBJ1-1; D is perhaps TRBD1 (5 bases). Trimming stripped 4 bases from V and 5 bases from J, with 14 bases between. The CDR3 runs 14 residues. The V gene's germline CDR1 is MNHEY and CDR2 SMNVEV (reference sequence). CDR3 bases: TGTGCCAGCAGTTCTACCCTTGCAGGGACTGAAGCTTTCTTT. This encodes CASSSTLAGTEAFF.

The rearrangement uses TRBV11-2 and TRBJ2-1; 12 bases map to TRBD2. The CDR3 runs to 16 residues. V lost 5 bases, J lost 6 bases, and 8 bases stayed unmatched. Germline V lookup: CDR1 SGHAT, CDR2 FQNNGV. CDR3 nucleotides: TGTGCCAGCAGCCCAAAAAGACTAGCGGGGGCCAATGAGCAGTTCTTC. It specifies CASSPKRLAGANEQFF. Together with reference TRBV11-2 and TRBJ2-1, the CDR3 gives the full variable domain: EAGVAQSPRYKIIEKRQSVAFWCNPISGHATLYWYQQILGQGPKLLIQFQNNGVVDDSQLPKDRFSAERLKGVDSTLKIQPAKLEDSAVYLCASSPKRLAGANEQFFGPGTRLTVL.

The rearrangement joins TRBV14 to TRBJ2-7; a possible D gene is TRBD1 (5 bases). From germline, CDR1 is SGHDN and CDR2 FVKESK. CDR3 length equals 15 residues. Trimming pared 0 bases from V and 0 bases from J, leaving 9 bases between. Here the CDR3 DNA reads TGTGCCAGCAGCCAAGAGACAGTTAGCTCCTACGAGCAGTACTTC. The encoded protein is CASSQETVSSYEQYF.

This chain connects TRBV12-3 or TRBV12-4 to TRBJ2-7; perhaps TRBD1 as D (5 bases). V lost 7 bases and J 2 bases, leaving 12 bases between the germline ends. The CDR3 has 13 amino acids. DNA of the CDR3: TGTGCCAGCACACAGGTGTTTCCCTACGAGCAGTACTTC. Translated: CASTQVFPYEQYF.

The chain carries TRBV3-1 (or the pseudogene TRBV3-2) and TRBJ2-7; 8 positions agree with TRBD2. Per the germline V gene, CDR1 is LGHDT and CDR2 is YNNKEL (reference sequence). This CDR3 is 17 amino acids long. The V gene end was trimmed by 0 bases and the J gene end by 4 bases; junction bases not matched to a gene: 11. Here the CDR3 DNA reads TGTGCCAGCAGCCAAGATCCGGCGAAAAAGCGGGGGTACGAGCAGTACTTC. This encodes CASSQDPAKKRGYEQYF.

The genes are TRBV10-3 and TRBJ1-4; D is uncertain. V shed 6 bases and J shed 0 bases, with 8 bases lying between them. Germline CDR1 is ENHRY and CDR2 is SYGVKD. This CDR3 has 14 residues. CDR3 nucleotides: TGTGCCATCAGCACAGCTGCAACTAATGAAAAACTGTTTTTT. The encoded protein is CAISTAATNEKLFF.

The chain recombines TRBV28 with TRBJ1-2; 8 bases match TRBD1. Germline V CDR1 and CDR2: MDHEN, SYDVKM. This CDR3 has 14 amino acids. V shed 3 bases, J shed 4 bases, and the junction held 4 bases outside the gene matches. CDR3 sequence reads: CASSLRQGPYGYTF. The CDR3, as DNA: TGTGCCAGCAGTTTGCGACAGGGGCCCTATGGCTACACCTTC.

V is TRBV6-2 or TRBV6-3 and J is TRBJ1-5, with 7 bases aligning to TRBD1. The CDR3 runs 15 residues. CDR1 is MNHEY, CDR2 SVGEGT, per germline. Trimming at V came to 4 bases and at J to 3 bases, leaving 6 bases not matched to a gene. The chain's CDR3 is CASSFLRGTNQPQHF. The CDR3 DNA follows: TGTGCCAGCAGTTTCCTCAGGGGGACCAATCAGCCCCAGCATTTT.

The chain has TRBV27 and TRBJ1-2, with TRBD1 identical over 7 bases. The CDR3 covers 14 residues. V was pared by 4 bases and J by 4 bases, with 6 bases of the junction left unmatched. Looked up from germline, CDR1 is MNHEY and CDR2 is SMNVEV (reference sequence). The CDR3 is CASSSGDRSYGYTF. The CDR3 DNA is TGTGCCAGCAGTTCCGGGGACAGATCCTATGGCTACACCTTC.

V and J are TRBV2 and TRBJ2-3, with a possible D match to TRBD1 (5 bases). V was trimmed by 0 bases and J by 1 base, leaving 8 bases between them. CDR1 is SNHLY and CDR2 is FYNNEI in the germline V gene. The CDR3 runs to 15 residues. The CDR3 region is CASSEAGVRTDTQYF. The CDR3 nucleotides read TGTGCCAGCAGTGAAGCAGGGGTGCGCACAGATACGCAGTATTTT.

The chain carries TRBV29-1 and TRBJ2-2, with TRBD2 matching over 10 bases. The J segment lost 4 bases and the V segment lost 5 bases, leaving 4 bases of the junction unmatched. The length of the CDR3 is 14 residues. Germline CDR1 and CDR2: SQVTM and ANQGSEA. The CDR3 here is CSVSGRALTGELFF. The CDR3 nucleotides are TGCAGCGTTAGCGGGAGGGCCCTCACCGGGGAGCTGTTTTTT.

This rearrangement joins TRBV9 to TRBJ2-5, with TRBD1 matching over 9 bases. The CDR3 is 15 residues long. The V gene's germline CDR1 is SGDLS and CDR2 YYNGEE. With V trimmed by 4 bases and J by 5 bases, 9 bases remained unmatched. DNA of the CDR3: TGTGCCAGCAGCACCGACAGGGGGGGTTGGGAGACCCAGTACTTC. Amino acids: CASSTDRGGWETQYF.

The chain recombines TRBV9 with TRBJ2-7; 9 positions match TRBD1. With V trimmed by 0 bases and J by 5 bases, 6 bases remained unmatched. The CDR3 is 15 amino acids. Germline-derived CDR1 and CDR2 are SGDLS and YYNGEE. CDR3 amino acids: CASSVEGTGRHEQYF. In DNA form, the CDR3 reads TGTGCCAGCAGCGTAGAGGGGACAGGGCGCCACGAGCAGTACTTC.

V gene TRBV28 combines with J gene TRBJ1-1; D remains unclear. V was shortened by 2 bases and J by 0 bases, with 13 bases between the two germline ends. Germline V CDR1 and CDR2: MDHEN, SYDVKM. The CDR3 covers 16 residues. CDR3 nucleotides: TGTGCCAGCAGTTTAGATTGGGCAGAAATGAACACTGAAGCTTTCTTT. Its protein product is CASSLDWAEMNTEAFF.

The CDR3: CATSTGQGGNSPLHF. CDR3 bases: TGTGCCACCAGCACGGGACAGGGAGGAAATTCACCCCTCCACTTT. The chain uses TRBV15 and TRBJ1-6, with TRBD1 matching over 9 bases. CDR3 length: 15 residues. V was pared by 4 bases and J by 7 bases, with 5 bases of the junction left unmatched. The germline V gene encodes CDR1 LNHNV and CDR2 YYDKDF (reference sequence).

This clone came up many times. The gene calls are TRBV4-2 and TRBJ2-3, with 11 bases lining up with TRBD1. J lost 4 bases, V lost 0 bases, and 3 bases had no gene match. Germline-derived CDR1 and CDR2 are LGHNA and YNFKEQ. The CDR3 length is 16 residues. DNA for the CDR3: TGTGCCAGCAGCCAAGAACCGGGACAGGGGGCAGATACGCAGTATTTT. Its translation is CASSQEPGQGADTQYF.

This clone has a single count. This chain uses TRBV5-1 with TRBJ2-2; no firm D call. V lost 0 bases and J 8 bases, leaving 8 bases between the germline ends. This CDR3 comprises 13 residues. Germline loops: CDR1 SGHRS, CDR2 YFSETQ. The CDR3 coding sequence is TGCGCCAGCAGCTTGGTTGGCACGGGGGAGCTGTTTTTT. Its protein is CASSLVGTGELFF.

The V and J genes are TRBV2 and TRBJ1-6; D unresolved. The CDR3 sequence is 15 residues long. Germline V lookup: CDR1 SNHLY, CDR2 FYNNEI. Trimming stripped 7 bases from V and 0 bases from J, with 10 bases between. The CDR3 here is CASTIQSSYNSPLHF. The CDR3 region has the DNA TGTGCCAGCACAATCCAGTCCTCCTATAATTCACCCCTCCACTTT.